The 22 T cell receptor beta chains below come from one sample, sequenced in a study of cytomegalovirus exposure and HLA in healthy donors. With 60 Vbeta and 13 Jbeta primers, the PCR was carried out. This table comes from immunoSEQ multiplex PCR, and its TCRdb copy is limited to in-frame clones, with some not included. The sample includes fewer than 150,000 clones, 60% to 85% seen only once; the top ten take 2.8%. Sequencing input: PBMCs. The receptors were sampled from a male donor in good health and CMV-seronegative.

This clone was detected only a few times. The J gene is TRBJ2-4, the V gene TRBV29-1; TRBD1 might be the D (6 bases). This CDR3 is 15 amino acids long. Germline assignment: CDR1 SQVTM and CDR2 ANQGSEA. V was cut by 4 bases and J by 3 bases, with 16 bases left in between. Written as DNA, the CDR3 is TGCAGCGTTGTTTCCATCGACAGGAGCAAAAACATTCAGTACTTC. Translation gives CSVVSIDRSKNIQYF.

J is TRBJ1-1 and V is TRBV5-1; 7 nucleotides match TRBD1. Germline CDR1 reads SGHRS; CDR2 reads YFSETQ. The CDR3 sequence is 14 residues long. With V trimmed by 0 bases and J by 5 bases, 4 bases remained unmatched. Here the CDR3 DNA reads TGCGCCAGCAGCTTGGACAGGGGTTCGACTGAAGCTTTCTTT. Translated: CASSLDRGSTEAFF.

The DNA for the CDR3 is TGTGCCAGCAGTGACCCGCAAGGAGGCAATGAGCAGTTCTTC. Amino acids: CASSDPQGGNEQFF. The rearrangement joins TRBV2 to TRBJ2-1, with D possibly matching TRBD2 (5 bases). Germline-derived CDR1 and CDR2 are SNHLY and FYNNEI. The V end was cut by 3 bases, the J end by 6 bases, with 12 bases between. The CDR3 contains 14 residues.

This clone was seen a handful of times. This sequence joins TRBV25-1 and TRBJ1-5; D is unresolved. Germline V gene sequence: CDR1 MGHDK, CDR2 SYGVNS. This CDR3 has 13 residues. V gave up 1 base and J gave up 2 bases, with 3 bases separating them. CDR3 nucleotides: TGTGCCAGCAGTGAATTCGGCAATCAGCCCCAGCATTTT. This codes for CASSEFGNQPQHF.

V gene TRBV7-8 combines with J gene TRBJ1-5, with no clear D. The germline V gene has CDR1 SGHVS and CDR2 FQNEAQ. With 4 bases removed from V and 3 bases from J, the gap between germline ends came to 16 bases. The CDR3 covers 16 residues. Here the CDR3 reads CASSSDSSLSNQPQHF. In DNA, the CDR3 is TGTGCCAGCAGCTCCGATAGCAGCCTGTCCAATCAGCCCCAGCATTTT.

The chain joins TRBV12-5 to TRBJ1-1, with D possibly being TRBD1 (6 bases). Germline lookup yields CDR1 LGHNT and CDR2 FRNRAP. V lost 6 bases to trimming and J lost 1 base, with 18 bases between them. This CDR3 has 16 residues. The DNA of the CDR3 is TGTGCTAGTGGCCCCGGTGGGGGGGCCGGGAACACTGAAGCTTTCTTT. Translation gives CASGPGGGAGNTEAFF.

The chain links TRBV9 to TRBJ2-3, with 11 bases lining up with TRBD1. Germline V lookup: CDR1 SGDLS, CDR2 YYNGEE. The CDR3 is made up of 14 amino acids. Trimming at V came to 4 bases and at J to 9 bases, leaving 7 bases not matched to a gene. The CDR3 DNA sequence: TGTGCCAGCAGCCCGACGGGACAGGGGGAAACGCAGTATTTT. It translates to CASSPTGQGETQYF.

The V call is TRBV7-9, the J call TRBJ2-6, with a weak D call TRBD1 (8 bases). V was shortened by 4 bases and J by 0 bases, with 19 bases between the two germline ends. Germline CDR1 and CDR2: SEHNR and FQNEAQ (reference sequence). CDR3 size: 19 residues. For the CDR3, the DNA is TGTGCCAGCAGCTCAGGACAGGGAGGGTCGGACTCTGGGGCCAACGTCCTGACTTTC. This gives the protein CASSSGQGGSDSGANVLTF.

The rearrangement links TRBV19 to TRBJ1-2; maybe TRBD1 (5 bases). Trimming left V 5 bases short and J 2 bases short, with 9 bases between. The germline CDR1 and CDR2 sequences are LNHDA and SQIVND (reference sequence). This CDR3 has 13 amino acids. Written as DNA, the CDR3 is TGTGCCAGTAGTTACAGGCAGAACTATGGCTACACCTTC. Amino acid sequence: CASSYRQNYGYTF. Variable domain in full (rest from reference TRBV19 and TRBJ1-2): DGGITQSPKYLFRKEGQNVTLSCEQNLNHDAMYWYRQDPGQGLRLIYYSQIVNDFQKGDIAEGYSVSREKKESFPLTVTSAQKNPTAFYLCASSYRQNYGYTFGSGTRLTVV.

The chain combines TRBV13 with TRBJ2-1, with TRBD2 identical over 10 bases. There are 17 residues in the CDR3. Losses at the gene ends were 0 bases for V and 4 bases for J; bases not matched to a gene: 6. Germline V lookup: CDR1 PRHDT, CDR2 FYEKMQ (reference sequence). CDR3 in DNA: TGTGCCAGCAGCTTAGGCCCACTAGCGGGGCCTTACAATGAGCAGTTCTTC. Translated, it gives CASSLGPLAGPYNEQFF.

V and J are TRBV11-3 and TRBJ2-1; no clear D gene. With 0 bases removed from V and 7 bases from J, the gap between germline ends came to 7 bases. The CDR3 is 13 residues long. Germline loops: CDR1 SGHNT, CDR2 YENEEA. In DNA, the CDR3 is TGTGCCAGCAGCTTAGAACTGACTAATGAGCAGTTCTTC. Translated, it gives CASSLELTNEQFF.

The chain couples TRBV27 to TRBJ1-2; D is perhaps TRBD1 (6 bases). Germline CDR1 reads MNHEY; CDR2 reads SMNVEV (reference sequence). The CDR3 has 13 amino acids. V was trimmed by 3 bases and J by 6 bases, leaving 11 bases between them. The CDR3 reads CASSFIQGDGYTF. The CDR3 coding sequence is TGTGCCAGCAGTTTTATACAGGGAGATGGCTACACCTTC.

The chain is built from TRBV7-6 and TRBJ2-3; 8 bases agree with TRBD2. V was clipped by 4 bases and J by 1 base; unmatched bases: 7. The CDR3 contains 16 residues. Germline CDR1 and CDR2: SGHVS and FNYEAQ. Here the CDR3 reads CASSYQAGVGTDTQYF. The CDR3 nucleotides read TGTGCCAGCAGCTACCAAGCGGGAGTTGGCACAGATACGCAGTATTTT.

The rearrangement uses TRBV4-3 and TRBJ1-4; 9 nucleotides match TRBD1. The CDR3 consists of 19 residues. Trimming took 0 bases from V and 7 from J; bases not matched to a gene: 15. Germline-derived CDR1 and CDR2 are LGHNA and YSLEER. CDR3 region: CASSQDTPPTGGAGEKLFF. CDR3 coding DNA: TGCGCCAGCAGCCAAGATACCCCCCCCACAGGGGGCGCCGGTGAAAAACTGTTTTTT.

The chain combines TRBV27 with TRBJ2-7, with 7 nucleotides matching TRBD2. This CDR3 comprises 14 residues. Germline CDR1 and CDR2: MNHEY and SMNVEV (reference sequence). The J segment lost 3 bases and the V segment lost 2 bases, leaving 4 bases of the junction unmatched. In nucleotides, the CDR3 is TGTGCCAGCAGTTTAACGGCTAGCGGCTACGAGCAGTACTTC. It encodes CASSLTASGYEQYF.

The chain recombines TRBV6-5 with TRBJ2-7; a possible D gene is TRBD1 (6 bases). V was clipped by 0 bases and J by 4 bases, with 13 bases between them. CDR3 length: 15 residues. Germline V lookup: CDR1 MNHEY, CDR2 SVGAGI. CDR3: CASSYSPDSWYEQYF. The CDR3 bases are TGTGCCAGCAGTTACTCCCCGGACAGTTGGTACGAGCAGTACTTC.

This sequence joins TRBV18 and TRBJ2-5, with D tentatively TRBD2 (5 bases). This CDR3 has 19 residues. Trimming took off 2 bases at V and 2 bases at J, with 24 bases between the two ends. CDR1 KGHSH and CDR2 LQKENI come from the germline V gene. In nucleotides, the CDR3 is TGTGCCAGCTCACCAGGAGGACGGACTGATTATTGGAAACAAGAGACCCAGTACTTC. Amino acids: CASSPGGRTDYWKQETQYF.

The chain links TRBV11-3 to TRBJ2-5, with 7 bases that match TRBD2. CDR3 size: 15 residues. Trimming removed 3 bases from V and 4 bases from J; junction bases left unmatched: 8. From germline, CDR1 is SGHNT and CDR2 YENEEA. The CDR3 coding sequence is TGTGCCAGCAGCTTTGGCGGGAGCGCCGCAGAGACCCAGTACTTC. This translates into CASSFGGSAAETQYF.

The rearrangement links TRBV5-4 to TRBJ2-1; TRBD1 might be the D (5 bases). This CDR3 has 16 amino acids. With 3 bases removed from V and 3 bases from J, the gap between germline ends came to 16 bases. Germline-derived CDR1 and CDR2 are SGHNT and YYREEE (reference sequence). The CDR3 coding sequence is TGTGCCAGCAGCTCACGACAGTTTGGTGGCTACAATGAGCAGTTCTTC. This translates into CASSSRQFGGYNEQFF.

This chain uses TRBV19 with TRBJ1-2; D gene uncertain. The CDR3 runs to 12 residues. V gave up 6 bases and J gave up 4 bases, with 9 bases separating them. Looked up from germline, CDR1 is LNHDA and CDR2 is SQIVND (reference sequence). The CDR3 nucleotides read TGTGCCAGTAGGGGAGTGAGCTATGGCTACACCTTC. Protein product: CASRGVSYGYTF.

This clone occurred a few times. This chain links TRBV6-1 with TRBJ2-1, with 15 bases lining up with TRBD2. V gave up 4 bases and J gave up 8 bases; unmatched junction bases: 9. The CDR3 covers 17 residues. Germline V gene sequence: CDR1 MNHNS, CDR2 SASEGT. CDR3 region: CASSGPRTSGRGYEQFF. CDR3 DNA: TGTGCCAGCAGTGGACCCCGGACTAGCGGGAGGGGCTATGAGCAGTTCTTC.

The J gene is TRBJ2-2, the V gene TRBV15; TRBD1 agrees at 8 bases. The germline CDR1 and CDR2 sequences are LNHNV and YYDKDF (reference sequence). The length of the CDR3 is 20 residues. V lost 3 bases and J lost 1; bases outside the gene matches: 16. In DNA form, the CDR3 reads TGTGCCACCAGCAGTTCTGAGAGTTGGGACAGGACCAAGAACACCGGGGAGCTGTTTTTT. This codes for CATSSSESWDRTKNTGELFF.